These 5 T cell receptor beta chains came from one sample sequenced in a study of blood T cells in healthy people across ages. A second PCR, run for about 7 to 12 cycles, used a sample-barcoded 5' primer plus a J-beta primer mix. Using its own MiXCR run on the 5' RACE reads, TCRdb lists one record per CDR3 protein. There are some 640,000 distinct CDR3 sequences in the sample; approximately 30% occur only once, and around 14% lies in the top ten. Material: blood. These receptors were collected from a woman aged 80 or over in good health.

The gene calls are TRBV28 and TRBJ1-1; no clear D. The ends were cut back, 4 bases at V and 4 bases at J, with 16 bases in the middle. Germline values: CDR1 MDHEN, CDR2 SYDVKM. The CDR3 runs 15 residues. This chain's CDR3 is CASSWAPGSGTEAFF. The CDR3 region has the DNA TGTGCCAGCAGTTGGGCCCCGGGGTCGGGCACTGAAGCTTTCTTT.

There are many counts of this clonotype. This rearrangement joins TRBV7-2 to TRBJ1-4; D is undetermined. Germline loops: CDR1 SGHTA, CDR2 FQGNSA. The CDR3 has 16 amino acids. The V and J ends lost 5 bases and 2 bases respectively, with 15 bases between them. The CDR3 nucleotides read TGTGCCAGCAGCCCAGACTTGGGTAGGACTAATGAAAAACTGTTTTTT. Translating it yields CASSPDLGRTNEKLFF. The full variable domain, completed using reference TRBV7-2 and TRBJ1-4, is GAGVSQSPSNKVTEKGKDVELRCDPISGHTALYWYRQSLGQGLEFLIYFQGNSAPDKSGLPSDRFSAERTGGSVSTLTIQRTQQEDSAVYLCASSPDLGRTNEKLFFGSGTQLSVL.

Comment on this clonotype: One end of the junction varies from germline; a read error may be responsible. V gene TRBV24-1 combines with J gene TRBJ2-5, with D uncertain. The end of the DNA is better explained by TRBJ2-7, so the J call may be wrong. The CDR3 spans 13 residues. The V gene's germline CDR1 is KGHDR and CDR2 SFDVKD. The CDR3 protein is CTTNDLRWSEQYF. The CDR3 coding sequence is TGTACCACCAATGATTTGCGGTGGTCCGAGCAGTACTTC.

This clonotype was counted many times. The V and J genes are TRBV27 and TRBJ1-2; maybe TRBD1 (5 bases). CDR1 and CDR2 from the germline V gene are MNHEY and SMNVEV (reference sequence). V was trimmed by 5 bases and J by 0 bases, leaving 13 bases between them. There are 15 residues in the CDR3. The CDR3 reads CASSLNRLANYGYTF. The CDR3 nucleotides are TGTGCCAGCAGTCTCAACAGGTTGGCTAACTATGGCTACACCTTC.

The chain links TRBV4-3 to TRBJ2-3, with unresolved D. Germline CDR1 is LGHNA and CDR2 is YSLEER. Trimming stripped 4 bases from V and 0 bases from J, with 11 bases between. This CDR3 comprises 15 residues. The CDR3 is CASSLGRTSTDTQYF. Written as DNA, the CDR3 is TGCGCCAGCAGCCTCGGACGTACGAGCACAGATACGCAGTATTTT.